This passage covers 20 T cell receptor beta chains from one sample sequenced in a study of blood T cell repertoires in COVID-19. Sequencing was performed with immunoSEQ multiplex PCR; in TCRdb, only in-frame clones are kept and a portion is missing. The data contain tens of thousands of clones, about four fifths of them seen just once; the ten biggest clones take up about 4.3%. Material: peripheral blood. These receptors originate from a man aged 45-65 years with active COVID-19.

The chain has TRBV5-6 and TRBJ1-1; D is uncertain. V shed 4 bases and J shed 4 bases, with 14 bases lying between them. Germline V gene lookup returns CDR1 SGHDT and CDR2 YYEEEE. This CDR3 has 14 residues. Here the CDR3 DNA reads TGTGCCAGCAGCCGAGAGACAAGCGGCACTGAAGCTTTCTTT. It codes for CASSRETSGTEAFF.

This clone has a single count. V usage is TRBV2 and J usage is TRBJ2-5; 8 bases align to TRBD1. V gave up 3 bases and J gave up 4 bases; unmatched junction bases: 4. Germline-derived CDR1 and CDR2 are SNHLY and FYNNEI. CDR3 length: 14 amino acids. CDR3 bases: TGTGCCAGCAGTGATGGACAGGGTGGAGAGACCCAGTACTTC. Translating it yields CASSDGQGGETQYF.

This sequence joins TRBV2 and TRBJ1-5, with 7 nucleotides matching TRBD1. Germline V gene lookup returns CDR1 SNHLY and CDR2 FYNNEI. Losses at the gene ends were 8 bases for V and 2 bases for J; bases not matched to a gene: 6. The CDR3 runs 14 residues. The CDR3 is CASGFTGGNQPQHF. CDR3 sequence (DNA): TGTGCCAGCGGCTTCACAGGGGGCAATCAGCCCCAGCATTTT.

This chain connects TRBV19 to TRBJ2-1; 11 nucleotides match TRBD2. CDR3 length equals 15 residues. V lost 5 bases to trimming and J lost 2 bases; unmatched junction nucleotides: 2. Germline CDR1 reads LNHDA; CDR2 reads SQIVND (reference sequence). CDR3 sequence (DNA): TGTGCCAGTAGTTTTAGCGGGGGGGCCTACAATGAGCAGTTCTTC. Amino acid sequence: CASSFSGGAYNEQFF. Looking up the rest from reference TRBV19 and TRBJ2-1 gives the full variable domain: DGGITQSPKYLFRKEGQNVTLSCEQNLNHDAMYWYRQDPGQGLRLIYYSQIVNDFQKGDIAEGYSVSREKKESFPLTVTSAQKNPTAFYLCASSFSGGAYNEQFFGPGTRLTVL.

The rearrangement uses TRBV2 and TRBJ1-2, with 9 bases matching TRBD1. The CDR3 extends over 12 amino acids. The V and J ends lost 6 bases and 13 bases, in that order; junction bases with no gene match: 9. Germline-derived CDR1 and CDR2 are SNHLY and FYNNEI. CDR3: CASRGDRASPTF. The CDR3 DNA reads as TGTGCCAGCAGGGGGGACAGGGCCTCCCCCACCTTC. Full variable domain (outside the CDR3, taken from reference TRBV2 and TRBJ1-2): EPEVTQTPSHQVTQMGQEVILRCVPISNHLYFYWYRQILGQKVEFLVSFYNNEISEKSEIFDDQFSVERPDGSNFTLKIRSTKLEDSAMYFCASRGDRASPTFGSGTRLTVV.

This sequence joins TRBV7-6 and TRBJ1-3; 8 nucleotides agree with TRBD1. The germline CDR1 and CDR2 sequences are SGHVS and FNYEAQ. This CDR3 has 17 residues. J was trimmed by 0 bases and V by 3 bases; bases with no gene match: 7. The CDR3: CASSFRQGLNSGNTIYF. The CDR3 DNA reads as TGTGCCAGCAGCTTCAGACAGGGGCTTAACTCTGGAAACACCATATATTTT.

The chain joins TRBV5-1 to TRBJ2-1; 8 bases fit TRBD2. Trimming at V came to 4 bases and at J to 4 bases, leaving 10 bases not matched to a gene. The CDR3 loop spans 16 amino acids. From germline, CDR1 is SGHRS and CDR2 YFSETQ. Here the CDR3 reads CASSLVSGGAYNEQFF. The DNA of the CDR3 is TGCGCCAGCAGCCTGGTCAGCGGGGGTGCGTACAATGAGCAGTTCTTC. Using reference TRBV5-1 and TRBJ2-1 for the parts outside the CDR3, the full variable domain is KAGVTQTPRYLIKTRGQQVTLSCSPISGHRSVSWYQQTPGQGLQFLFEYFSETQRNKGNFPGRFSGRQFSNSRSEMNVSTLELGDSALYLCASSLVSGGAYNEQFFGPGTRLTVL.

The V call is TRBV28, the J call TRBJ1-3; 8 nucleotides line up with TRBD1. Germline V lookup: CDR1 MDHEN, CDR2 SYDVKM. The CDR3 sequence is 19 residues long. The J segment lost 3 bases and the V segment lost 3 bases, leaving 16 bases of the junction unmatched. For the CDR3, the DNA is TGTGCCAGCAGTTTTTTGAATCCAATCCAGGGGGCGGTTGGAAACACCATATATTTT. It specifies CASSFLNPIQGAVGNTIYF.

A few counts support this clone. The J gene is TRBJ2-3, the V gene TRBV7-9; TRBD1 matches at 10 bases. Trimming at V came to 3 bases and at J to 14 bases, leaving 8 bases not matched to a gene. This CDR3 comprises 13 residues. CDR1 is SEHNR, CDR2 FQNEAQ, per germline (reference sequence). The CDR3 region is CASSLRTGTGAYF. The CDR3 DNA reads TGTGCCAGCAGCTTGCGTACCGGGACAGGGGCGTATTTT. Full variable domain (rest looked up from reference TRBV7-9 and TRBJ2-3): DTGVSQNPRHKITKRGQNVTFRCDPISEHNRLYWYRQTLGQGPEFLTYFQNEAQLEKSRLLSDRFSAERPKGSFSTLEIQRTEQGDSAMYLCASSLRTGTGAYFGPGTRLTVL.

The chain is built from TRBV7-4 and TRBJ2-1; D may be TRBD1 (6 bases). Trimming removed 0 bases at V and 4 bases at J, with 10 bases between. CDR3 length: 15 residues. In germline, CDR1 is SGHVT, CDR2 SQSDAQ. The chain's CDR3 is CASSLAGGQYNEQFF. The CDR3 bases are TGTGCCAGCAGCTTAGCGGGTGGACAGTACAATGAGCAGTTCTTC.

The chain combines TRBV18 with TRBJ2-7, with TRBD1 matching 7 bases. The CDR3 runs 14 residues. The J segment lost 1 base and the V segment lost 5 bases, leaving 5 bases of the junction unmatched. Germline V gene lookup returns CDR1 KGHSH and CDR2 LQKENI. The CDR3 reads CASSGATGSYEQYF. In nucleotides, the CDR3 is TGTGCCAGCTCAGGGGCGACAGGGTCCTACGAGCAGTACTTC.

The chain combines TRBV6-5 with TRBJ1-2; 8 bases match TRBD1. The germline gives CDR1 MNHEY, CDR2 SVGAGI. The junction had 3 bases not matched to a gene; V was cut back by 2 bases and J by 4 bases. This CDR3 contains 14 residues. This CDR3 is CASSYNGQGYGYTF. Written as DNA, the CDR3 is TGTGCCAGCAGTTACAACGGACAGGGCTATGGCTACACCTTC.

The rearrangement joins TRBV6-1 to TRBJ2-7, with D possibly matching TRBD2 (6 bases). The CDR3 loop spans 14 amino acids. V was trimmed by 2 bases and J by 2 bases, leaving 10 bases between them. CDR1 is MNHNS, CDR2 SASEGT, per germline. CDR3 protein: CASSENGGAYEQYF. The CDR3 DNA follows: TGTGCCAGCAGTGAAAACGGAGGGGCCTACGAGCAGTACTTC.

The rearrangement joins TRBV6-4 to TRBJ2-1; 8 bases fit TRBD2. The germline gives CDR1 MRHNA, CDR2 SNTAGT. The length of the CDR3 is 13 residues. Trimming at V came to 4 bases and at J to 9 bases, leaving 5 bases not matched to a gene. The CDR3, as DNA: TGTGCCAGCAGTGCGGGGGGGCAAGGTGAGCAGTTCTTC. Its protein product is CASSAGGQGEQFF.

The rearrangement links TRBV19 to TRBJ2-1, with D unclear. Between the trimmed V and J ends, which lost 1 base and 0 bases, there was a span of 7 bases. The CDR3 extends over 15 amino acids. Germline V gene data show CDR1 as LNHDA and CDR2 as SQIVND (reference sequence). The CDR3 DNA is TGTGCCAGTAGTATAGTACCGAGCTCCTACAATGAGCAGTTCTTC. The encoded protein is CASSIVPSSYNEQFF.

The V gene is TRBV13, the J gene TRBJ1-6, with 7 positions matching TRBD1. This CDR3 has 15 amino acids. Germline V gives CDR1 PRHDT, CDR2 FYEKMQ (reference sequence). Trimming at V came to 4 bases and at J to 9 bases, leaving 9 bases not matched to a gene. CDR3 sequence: CASSSRDSGFSPLHF. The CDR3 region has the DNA TGTGCCAGCAGCTCCCGGGACAGCGGATTTTCACCCCTCCACTTT. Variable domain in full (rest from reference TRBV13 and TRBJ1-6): AAGVIQSPRHLIKEKRETATLKCYPIPRHDTVYWYQQGPGQDPQFLISFYEKMQSDKGSIPDRFSAQQFSDYHSELNMSSLELGDSALYFCASSSRDSGFSPLHFGNGTRLTVT.

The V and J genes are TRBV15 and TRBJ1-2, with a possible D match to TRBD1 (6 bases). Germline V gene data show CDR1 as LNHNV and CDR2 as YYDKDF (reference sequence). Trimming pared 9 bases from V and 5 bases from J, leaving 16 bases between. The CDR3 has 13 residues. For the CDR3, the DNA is TGTGCCACTGTAGAGAGCAGGGGTTATGGCTACACCTTC. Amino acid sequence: CATVESRGYGYTF.

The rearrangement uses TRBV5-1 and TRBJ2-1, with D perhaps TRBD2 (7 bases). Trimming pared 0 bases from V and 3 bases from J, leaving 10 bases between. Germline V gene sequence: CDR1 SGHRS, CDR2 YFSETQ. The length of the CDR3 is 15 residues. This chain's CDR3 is CASSLGGGGYNEQFF. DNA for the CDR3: TGCGCCAGCAGCTTGGGGGGAGGGGGCTACAATGAGCAGTTCTTC.

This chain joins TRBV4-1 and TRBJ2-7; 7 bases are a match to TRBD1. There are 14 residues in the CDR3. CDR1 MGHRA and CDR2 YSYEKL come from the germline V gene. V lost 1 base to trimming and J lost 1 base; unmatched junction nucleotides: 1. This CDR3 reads CASSQGQGSYEQYF. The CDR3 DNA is TGCGCCAGCAGCCAAGGACAGGGTTCCTACGAGCAGTACTTC.

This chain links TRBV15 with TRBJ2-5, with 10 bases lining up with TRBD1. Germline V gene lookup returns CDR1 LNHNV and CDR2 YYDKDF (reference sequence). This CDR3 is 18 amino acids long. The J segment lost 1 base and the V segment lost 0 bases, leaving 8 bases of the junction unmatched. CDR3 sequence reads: CATSRDQMTGGVQETQYF. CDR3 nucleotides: TGTGCCACCAGCAGAGATCAGATGACAGGGGGCGTCCAAGAGACCCAGTACTTC.